This TCR beta chain was documented in a study of blood T cells in healthy people across ages. This clonotype was counted once. Trimming removed 4 bases from V and 1 base from J, with 14 bases in between. CDR1 is KGHDR and CDR2 is SFDVKD in the germline V gene. The CDR3 sequence is 16 residues long. Then a second PCR, running roughly 6 to 12 cycles, was carried out with a sample-barcoded 5' primer and a J-beta primer mix. A template-switch adaptor that had 12 random nucleotides put a tag on each cDNA molecule. TCRdb ran MiXCR on the 5' RACE reads and lists one entry per CDR3 protein. The sample yields fewer than 1,000,000 distinct CDR3 sequences, about 42% seen once.

The TCR sequence derives from a man aged 60 to 69 in good health. The sample taken for sequencing was blood. The J gene is TRBJ2-3, the V gene TRBV24-1; no definite D call. CDR3 amino acids: CATSDPRRLGTDTQYF. The CDR3 nucleotides are TGTGCCACCAGTGACCCCCGGCGGCTTGGCACAGATACGCAGTATTTT.